The next 10 T cell receptor beta chains were all read from a single sample in a study of T cells of healthy individuals. MiXCR, run by TCRdb on the 5' RACE reads, gives a single entry per CDR3 protein. Of 60,000 to 70,000 distinct CDR3 sequences listed, under 20% are singletons. These receptors originate from a human donor in good health.

The chain is built from TRBV28 and TRBJ2-3; D unresolved. Between the trimmed V and J ends, which lost 8 bases and 4 bases, there was a span of 10 bases. The CDR3 covers 12 residues. Germline CDR1 and CDR2: MDHEN and SYDVKM. The CDR3 sequence is CASLRLPDTQYF. CDR3 in DNA: TGTGCCAGCCTGCGTCTCCCAGATACGCAGTATTTT.

This clonotype showed up many times. The CDR3 reads CSVEDPGDGEKLFF. Here the CDR3 DNA reads TGCAGCGTTGAAGATCCGGGGGATGGAGAAAAACTGTTTTTT. The rearrangement uses TRBV29-1 and TRBJ1-4, with a possible D match to TRBD1 (5 bases). CDR1 SQVTM and CDR2 ANQGSEA come from the germline V gene. The CDR3 is made up of 14 amino acids. Trimming took off 0 bases at V and 8 bases at J, with 13 bases between the two ends.

Of note for this clonotype: It may be a read error: a sequence one base away is much more abundant. The rearrangement links TRBV5-1 to TRBJ2-7; D ambiguous. The CDR3 is 14 residues long. The germline CDR1 and CDR2 sequences are SGHRS and YFSETQ. The CDR3 sequence is CTSSLEPSSYEQYF. The DNA for the CDR3 is TGCACCAGCAGCTTGGAGCCCAGCTCCTACGAGCAGTACTTC.

In this sample, this clonotype turned up many times. V is TRBV5-1 and J is TRBJ2-7; 8 bases agree with TRBD1. Germline CDR1 reads SGHRS; CDR2 reads YFSETQ. This CDR3 contains 15 residues. The junction had 7 bases not matched to a gene; V was cut back by 4 bases and J by 1 base. In nucleotides, the CDR3 is TGCGCCAGCAGCCCGTGGACAGGGCCTTCCTACGAGCAGTACTTC. This translates into CASSPWTGPSYEQYF.

This clonotype occurred a few times. The rearrangement links TRBV20-1 to TRBJ2-1; 15 nucleotides line up with TRBD2. This CDR3 has 16 residues. Germline CDR1 and CDR2: DFQATT and SNEGSKA (reference sequence). The J segment lost 7 bases and the V segment lost 1 base, leaving 5 bases of the junction unmatched. The CDR3 nucleotides read TGCAGTGCTAGAGGGGAGGGGACTAGCGGGAGGAATGAGCAGTTCTTC. It specifies CSARGEGTSGRNEQFF.

This clonotype was observed many times. The chain combines TRBV5-6 with TRBJ1-1; 7 nucleotides agree with TRBD1. Germline CDR1 and CDR2: SGHDT and YYEEEE. This CDR3 contains 14 residues. The ends lost 4 bases at V and 5 bases at J; junction bases unmatched: 8. In DNA form, the CDR3 reads TGTGCCAGCAGCCCGGGACAGTTTCGGACTGAAGCTTTCTTT. Translation gives CASSPGQFRTEAFF.

This clonotype has just a few counts. The rearrangement links TRBV9 to TRBJ1-1, with a tentative D call TRBD1 (6 bases). Trimming removed 4 bases from V and 3 bases from J, with 16 bases in between. CDR1 is SGDLS and CDR2 is YYNGEE in the germline V gene. The CDR3 covers 15 residues. CDR3 in DNA: TGTGCCAGCAGCCCCAGAACAGGGCGGGACACTGAAGCTTTCTTT. Translation: CASSPRTGRDTEAFF.

The chain joins TRBV3-1 to TRBJ1-6; D gene ambiguous. V lost 0 bases and J 7 bases, leaving 10 bases between the germline ends. There are 15 residues in the CDR3. Germline V gives CDR1 LGHDT, CDR2 YNNKEL (reference sequence). The CDR3 reads CASSQDTGRNSPLHF. The CDR3 DNA sequence: TGTGCCAGCAGCCAAGACACGGGTAGGAATTCACCCCTCCACTTT.

This clonotype has ten or more counts. The gene calls are TRBV29-1 and TRBJ1-5; D uncertain. The germline CDR1 and CDR2 sequences are SQVTM and ANQGSEA. CDR3 length: 14 amino acids. Trimming left V 7 bases short and J 0 bases short, with 13 bases between. CDR3 DNA: TGCAGCGCCCTTTCGGGCTCTAGCAATCAGCCCCAGCATTTT. It encodes CSALSGSSNQPQHF. The full variable domain, with the rest looked up from reference TRBV29-1 and TRBJ1-5, is SAVISQKPSRDICQRGTSLTIQCQVDSQVTMMFWYRQQPGQSLTLIATANQGSEATYESGFVIDKFPISRPNLTFSTLTVSNMSPEDSSIYLCSALSGSSNQPQHFGDGTRLSIL.

This chain uses TRBV12-3 or TRBV12-4 with TRBJ1-6, with D possibly being TRBD1 (5 bases). The CDR3 is made up of 14 amino acids. Trimming cost V 6 bases and J 9 bases, with 15 bases left between them. The CDR3 loop reads CASSQGLQGSPLHF. For the CDR3, the DNA is TGTGCCAGCAGCCAGGGCCTCCAGGGTTCACCCCTCCACTTT.